The clone carrying this T cell receptor (beta chain) was detected once. Its antigen is currently unknown. The method was immunoSEQ multiplex PCR; TCRdb's version includes in-frame clones alone and lacks a portion of them. The data show approximately 10,000 clones, around 87% seen once. These data are taken from a study of T cell clonotyping in hematopoietic cell transplantation. General study results and limits: Pathologically expanded recipient clonotypes increased progressively from day 30 to day 180 as diversity fell. At the given depth, recipient repertoires were over 97% de novo clonotypes.

Noted time point: recipient sample about 28 days before transplant, after cytoreduction. The CDR3 totals 13 residues. Germline V CDR1 and CDR2: WNHNN, SYGVQD (reference sequence). V lost 4 bases and J 3 bases, leaving 10 bases between the germline ends. The genes are TRBV10-1 and TRBJ2-7; D uncertain. Here the sequenced sample was peripheral blood mononuclear cells, taken before stem cell transplant. The clonotype comes from a woman in her forties or fifties with chronic myeloid leukemia. Some clones in this sample may be carry-over from other donors' samples. CDR3 sequence (DNA): TGCGCCAGCAGTGTTCACAGCAACTACGAGCAGTACTTC. This sequence encodes CASSVHSNYEQYF.